The 10 T cell receptor beta chains presented below share a single source sample, sequenced in a study of STAT5B mutations in CD4+ large granular lymphocyte leukemia. Repertoires were generated with immunoSEQ multiplex PCR, while TCRdb's copy carries only in-frame clones and drops some. The table includes just under 35,000 clones, 68% detected once. The sequenced sample was CD4+ T cells from blood buffy coats. The receptors shown here come from a human donor in good health.

A few counts support this clone. The chain uses TRBV18 and TRBJ1-1; a possible D gene is TRBD1 (5 bases). The V and J ends lost 2 bases and 1 base respectively, with 5 bases between them. Germline-derived CDR1 and CDR2 are KGHSH and LQKENI. This CDR3 is 13 amino acids long. Here the CDR3 DNA reads TGTGCCAGCTCACCAGGGGCGAACACTGAAGCTTTCTTT. Residues: CASSPGANTEAFF.

The J gene is TRBJ2-1, the V gene TRBV5-3; TRBD2 might be the D (6 bases). TRBV5-3 is an open reading frame, and its role is uncertain. V dropped 0 bases and J dropped 7 bases, with 17 bases sitting between them. CDR3 size: 16 residues. The DNA of the CDR3 is TGTGCCAGAAGCTTGGTTGGAGGGGAGATACTTAATGAGCAGTTCTTC. Amino acid sequence: CARSLVGGEILNEQFF.

V is TRBV9 and J is TRBJ2-7; D possibly matches TRBD1 or TRBD2 (5 bases each). CDR3 size: 15 residues. Looked up from germline, CDR1 is SGDLS and CDR2 is YYNGEE. Trimming stripped 3 bases from V and 4 bases from J, with 17 bases between. The CDR3 DNA is TGTGCCAGCAGCGCTAATCCCCGGGGCAATTACGAGCAGTACTTC. This codes for CASSANPRGNYEQYF.

The chain couples TRBV7-2 to TRBJ1-4, with a tentative D call TRBD1 (6 bases). Trimming pared 4 bases from V and 8 bases from J, leaving 14 bases between. The CDR3 runs 14 residues. Per germline, CDR1 SGHTA and CDR2 FQGNSA. The CDR3 DNA is TGTGCCAGCAGCTCCACAGGGAAACGGGAAAAACTGTTTTTT. Residues: CASSSTGKREKLFF.

This clone has only a few counts. The chain links TRBV5-4 to TRBJ1-2; the D gene is possibly TRBD1 (6 bases). CDR1 SGHNT and CDR2 YYREEE come from the germline V gene (reference sequence). V lost 4 bases to trimming and J lost 4 bases, with 11 bases between them. This CDR3 has 13 amino acids. The CDR3 spells CASSTRDIYGYTF. The CDR3 nucleotides are TGTGCCAGCAGCACAAGGGACATCTATGGCTACACCTTC.

The chain joins TRBV7-6 to TRBJ1-3; D is unclear. The V end lost 6 bases, the J end lost 0 bases, and 12 bases lay between the germline ends. This CDR3 region has 15 residues. The germline V gene encodes CDR1 SGHVS and CDR2 FNYEAQ. In DNA, the CDR3 is TGTGCCAGCAGACCTGACATCTCCTCTGGAAACACCATATATTTT. Encoded protein: CASRPDISSGNTIYF.

This chain connects TRBV18 to TRBJ2-5; no definite D call. CDR3 length equals 14 residues. CDR1 is KGHSH and CDR2 is LQKENI in the germline V gene. V lost 0 bases, J lost 2 bases, and 7 bases lay in between. The CDR3 is CASSPPTPQETQYF. CDR3 bases: TGTGCCAGCTCACCACCTACACCACAAGAGACCCAGTACTTC.

This rearrangement joins TRBV5-1 to TRBJ2-3; tentative D call: TRBD1 (5 bases). CDR3 length: 15 residues. Germline-derived CDR1 and CDR2 are SGHRS and YFSETQ. Between the trimmed V and J ends, which lost 0 bases and 7 bases, there was a span of 15 bases. The CDR3 reads CASSLVGQGSNTQYF. In nucleotides, the CDR3 is TGCGCCAGCAGCTTGGTCGGGCAGGGCTCAAATACGCAGTATTTT. Using reference TRBV5-1 and TRBJ2-3 for the parts outside the CDR3, the full variable domain is KAGVTQTPRYLIKTRGQQVTLSCSPISGHRSVSWYQQTPGQGLQFLFEYFSETQRNKGNFPGRFSGRQFSNSRSEMNVSTLELGDSALYLCASSLVGQGSNTQYFGPGTRLTVL.

The CDR3 DNA sequence: TGTGCCAGTAGTAGACAGTACAATGAGCAGTTCTTC. It is translated as CASSRQYNEQFF. This rearrangement joins TRBV19 to TRBJ2-1, with D perhaps TRBD1 (5 bases). Germline V lookup: CDR1 LNHDA, CDR2 SQIVND (reference sequence). This CDR3 contains 12 residues. V was clipped by 4 bases and J by 4 bases, with 5 bases between them.

This clone showed up just a few times. V is TRBV18 and J is TRBJ2-7, with 9 bases aligning to TRBD2. Germline V gene data show CDR1 as KGHSH and CDR2 as LQKENI. The length of the CDR3 is 15 residues. The trim removed 3 bases at V and 1 base at J, leaving 4 bases unmatched. For the CDR3, the DNA is TGTGCCAGCTCACCCGGACTAGCGCTTTCCTACGAGCAGTACTTC. Translated, it gives CASSPGLALSYEQYF. The full variable domain, with the rest looked up from reference TRBV18 and TRBJ2-7, is NAGVMQNPRHLVRRRGQEARLRCSPMKGHSHVYWYRQLPEEGLKFMVYLQKENIIDESGMPKERFSAEFPKEGPSILRIQQVVRGDSAAYFCASSPGLALSYEQYFGPGTRLTVT.